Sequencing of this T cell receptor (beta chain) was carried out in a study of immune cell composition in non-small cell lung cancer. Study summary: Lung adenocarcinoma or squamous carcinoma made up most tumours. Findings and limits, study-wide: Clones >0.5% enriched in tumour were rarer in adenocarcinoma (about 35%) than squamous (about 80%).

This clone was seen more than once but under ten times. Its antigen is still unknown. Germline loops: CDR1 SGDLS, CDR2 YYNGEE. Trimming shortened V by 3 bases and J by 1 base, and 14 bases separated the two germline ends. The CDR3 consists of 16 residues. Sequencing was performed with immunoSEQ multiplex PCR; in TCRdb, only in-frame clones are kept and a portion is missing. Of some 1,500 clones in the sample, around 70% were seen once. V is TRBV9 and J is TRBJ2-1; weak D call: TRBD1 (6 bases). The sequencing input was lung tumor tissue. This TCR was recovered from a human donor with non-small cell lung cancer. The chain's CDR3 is CASSGGLSGSYNEQFF. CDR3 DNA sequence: TGTGCCAGCAGCGGGGGGCTCTCAGGGTCCTACAATGAGCAGTTCTTC.